The T cell receptor beta chain described here comes from a study of T cell changes during pregnancy in multiple sclerosis. The CDR3 is 14 amino acids. Between the trimmed V and J ends, which lost 3 bases and 4 bases, there was a span of 12 bases. CDR1 SGHTA and CDR2 FQGNSA come from the germline V gene. Here immunoSEQ multiplex PCR was the method, and the copy in TCRdb shows in-frame clones only, minus some. The top ten clones hold about 3.1% of a sample with 55,000 to 65,000 clones, roughly 90% of them seen once. The TCR comes from a female donor in good health, enrolled as a control in a pregnancy study. This material consisted of peripheral blood, taken in the first trimester of pregnancy. The chain uses TRBV7-2 and TRBJ1-1; D might be TRBD1 (5 bases). CDR3 bases: TGTGCCAGCAGCTTTGGCTCAGGGATCACTGAAGCTTTCTTT. Amino acid sequence: CASSFGSGITEAFF. Based on the CDR3 plus reference TRBV7-2 and TRBJ1-1, the full variable domain is GAGVSQSPSNKVTEKGKDVELRCDPISGHTALYWYRQSLGQGLEFLIYFQGNSAPDKSGLPSDRFSAERTGGSVSTLTIQRTQQEDSAVYLCASSFGSGITEAFFGQGTRLTVV.